Below are 9 T cell receptor beta chains sequenced from a single sample in a study of T cell changes during pregnancy in multiple sclerosis. Only in-frame clones appear in the TCRdb table, and some are missing; sequencing was by immunoSEQ multiplex PCR. This sample carries over 50,000 clones, 93% of them seen once, and the ten largest clones take 1.5% to 2%. The sequences come from peripheral blood, collected in the second trimester of pregnancy. The receptors come from a female donor with multiple sclerosis, enrolled in a pregnancy study.

The CDR3: CASSARRSGLSYNEQFF. The CDR3 DNA sequence: TGTGCCAGCAGCGCCCGGAGATCCGGTCTCTCCTACAATGAGCAGTTCTTC. The chain couples TRBV9 to TRBJ2-1; no clear D. V was shortened by 3 bases and J by 0 bases, with 16 bases between the two germline ends. Germline V lookup: CDR1 SGDLS, CDR2 YYNGEE. The length of the CDR3 is 17 residues.

The chain couples TRBV27 to TRBJ2-1; 9 bases fit TRBD2. The junction had 8 bases not matched to a gene; V was cut back by 4 bases and J by 1 base. Germline CDR1 is MNHEY and CDR2 is SMNVEV (reference sequence). There are 17 residues in the CDR3. CDR3 sequence: CASSSPGSGRSYNEQFF. DNA for the CDR3: TGTGCCAGCAGTTCCCCGGGTAGCGGGAGATCCTACAATGAGCAGTTCTTC.

This clone has just one count. The chain links TRBV27 to TRBJ1-5, with 7 bases lining up with TRBD1. Unmatched junction bases numbered 14, after V lost 2 bases and J lost 4 bases. The CDR3 totals 18 residues. Germline CDR1 is MNHEY and CDR2 is SMNVEV (reference sequence). The CDR3 nucleotides are TGTGCCAGCAGTTTAACAGGGGAATTAAGTAGCCCGAATCAGCCCCAGCATTTT. As protein: CASSLTGELSSPNQPQHF.

The genes are TRBV15 and TRBJ2-7; 7 bases map to TRBD2. Germline loops: CDR1 LNHNV, CDR2 YYDKDF (reference sequence). V lost 2 bases and J lost 6; bases outside the gene matches: 7. The CDR3 extends over 14 amino acids. CDR3 sequence: CATSRPLAVFEQYF. The CDR3, as DNA: TGTGCCACCAGCAGACCCCTAGCGGTGTTCGAGCAGTACTTC.

J is TRBJ1-3 and V is TRBV7-2; 7 bases map to TRBD1. CDR3 size: 15 residues. The J segment lost 3 bases and the V segment lost 5 bases, leaving 7 bases of the junction unmatched. Germline CDR1 reads SGHTA; CDR2 reads FQGNSA. DNA of the CDR3: TGTGCCAGCAGCACTCGACAGGGCCGTGGAAACACCATATATTTT. Amino acid sequence: CASSTRQGRGNTIYF.

The chain has TRBV27 and TRBJ2-1; tentative D call: TRBD2 (6 bases). V lost 8 bases and J lost 2, with 13 bases in between. CDR1 is MNHEY and CDR2 is SMNVEV in the germline V gene (reference sequence). The CDR3 is made up of 14 amino acids. The CDR3 bases are TGTGCCAGCCGTTCGGGGGTAACCTACAATGAGCAGTTCTTC. Encoded protein: CASRSGVTYNEQFF.

The chain combines TRBV6-6 with TRBJ1-2; D possibly corresponds to TRBD1 (6 bases). The CDR3 length is 14 residues. V was pared by 5 bases and J by 4 bases, with 14 bases between. Germline V gene sequence: CDR1 MNHNY, CDR2 SVGAGI (reference sequence). CDR3 DNA sequence: TGTGCCAGCAGTCTACAGGGCTCCCTCTATGGCTACACCTTC. It yields the protein CASSLQGSLYGYTF.

The chain carries TRBV6-1 and TRBJ2-1; 8 bases align to TRBD2. This CDR3 region has 14 residues. V lost 7 bases to trimming and J lost 2 bases; unmatched junction nucleotides: 4. Germline V gene data show CDR1 as MNHNS and CDR2 as SASEGT. CDR3 nucleotide sequence: TGTGCCAGCACGGAACTAGCGGCCTACAATGAGCAGTTCTTC. It specifies CASTELAAYNEQFF.

The chain couples TRBV6-5 to TRBJ2-1, with TRBD2 matching 12 bases. Per the germline V gene, CDR1 is MNHEY and CDR2 is SVGAGI. Trimming cost V 4 bases and J 9 bases; bases outside gene matches: 4. The length of the CDR3 is 14 residues. The CDR3 DNA follows: TGTGCCAGCAGTTTGTTACTAGCGGGAGGTGAGCAGTTCTTC. Translation gives CASSLLLAGGEQFF.